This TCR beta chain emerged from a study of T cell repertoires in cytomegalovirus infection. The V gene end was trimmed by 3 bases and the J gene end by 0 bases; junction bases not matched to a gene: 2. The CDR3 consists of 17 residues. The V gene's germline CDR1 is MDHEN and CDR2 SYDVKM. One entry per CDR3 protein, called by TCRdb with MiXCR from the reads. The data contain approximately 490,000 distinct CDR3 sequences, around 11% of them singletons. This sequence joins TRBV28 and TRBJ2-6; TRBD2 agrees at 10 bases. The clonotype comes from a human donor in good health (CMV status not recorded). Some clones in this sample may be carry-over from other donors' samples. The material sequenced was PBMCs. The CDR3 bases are TGTGCCAGCAGTTTGCTAGCGGGGGACTCTGGGGCCAACGTCCTGACTTTC. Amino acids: CASSLLAGDSGANVLTF.